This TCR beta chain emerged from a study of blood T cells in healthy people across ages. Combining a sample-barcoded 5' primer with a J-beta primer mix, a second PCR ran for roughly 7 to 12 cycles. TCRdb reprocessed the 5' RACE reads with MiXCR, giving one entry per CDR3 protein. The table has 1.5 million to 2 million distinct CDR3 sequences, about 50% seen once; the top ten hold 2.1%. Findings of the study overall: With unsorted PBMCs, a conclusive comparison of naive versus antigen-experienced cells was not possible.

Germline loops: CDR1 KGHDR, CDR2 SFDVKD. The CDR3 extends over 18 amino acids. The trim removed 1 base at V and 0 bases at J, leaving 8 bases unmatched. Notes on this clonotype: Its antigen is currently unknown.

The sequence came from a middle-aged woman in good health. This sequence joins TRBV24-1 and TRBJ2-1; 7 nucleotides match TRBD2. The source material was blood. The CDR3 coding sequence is TGTGCCACCAGTGATTTAGGTTCGCGGGGGAGCTCCTACAATGAGCAGTTCTTC. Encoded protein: CATSDLGSRGSSYNEQFF.